This TCR beta chain originates from a study of cytomegalovirus exposure and HLA in healthy donors. About the study: Both the 120 validation repertoires and the approximately 700 first-cohort repertoires used the same platform, as reported by a later analysis. Study-wide results and limits: In vitro checks showed that a few CMV-associated chains really do target CMV antigens. Among TCR beta chains, those listed as cytomegalovirus-associated numbered over 150.

Points on this clone: The antigen is unknown.

Per the germline V gene, CDR1 is LNHDA and CDR2 is SQIVND (reference sequence). There are 18 residues in the CDR3. Between the trimmed V and J ends, which lost 6 bases and 3 bases, there was a span of 26 bases. Some clones are missing from TCRdb's copy, which holds only in-frame ones; the method was immunoSEQ multiplex PCR. The repertoire has some 85,000 clones, about 95% of them found once; the top ten carry approximately 1.3%. The rearrangement joins TRBV19 to TRBJ1-2, with D tentatively TRBD1 (6 bases). Sequencing was carried out using PBMCs. This clonotype originated in a woman aged 18-29 years in good health and CMV-seronegative. CDR3 amino acids: CASRITGPKTGQHYGYTF. In DNA form, the CDR3 reads TGTGCCAGTAGAATAACGGGGCCAAAGACAGGACAACACTATGGCTACACCTTC.